The rows below give T cell receptor beta chains drawn from one sample of a study of HIV-infected children after antiretroviral therapy interruption. One entry per CDR3 protein results from TCRdb running MiXCR on the 3' RACE reads. The data contain 70,000 to 90,000 distinct CDR3 sequences, around 6.9% of them singletons. The specimen was CD45RA+ CD4+ T cells from PBMCs, pooled from several time points, collected from a donor given antiretroviral therapy, either interrupted or continuous. The receptors stem from a pool of human donors with HIV. The CDR3 runs from the conserved cysteine through the conserved F or W. Each record gives: J gene, clone size, D gene, CDR3 length, V gene, CDR3 protein, CDR3 DNA. A D gene is named only where the DNA matches it firmly. Clone size is not always given. Where it is, it says once, few, many or a class for expanded clones.

>TRBJ1-3|many|-|17|TRBV12-3/TRBV12-4
CASSLEYGEISGNTIYF
TGTGCCAGCAGTTTAGAGTATGGGGAAATCTCTGGAAACACCATATATTTT
>TRBJ2-5|few|-|15|TRBV10-3
CAISESGGQRETQYF
TGTGCCATCAGTGAGTCGGGGGGACAACGGGAGACCCAGTACTTC
>TRBJ2-3|many|-|15|TRBV5-1
CASSLDRTSTDTQYF
TGCGCCAGCAGCTTGGACCGGACTAGCACAGATACGCAGTATTTT
>TRBJ2-5|many|-|12|TRBV20-1
CSARTDQETQYF
TGCAGTGCCCGGACAGACCAAGAGACCCAGTACTTC
>TRBJ2-7|-|-|16|TRBV10-1
CASSESGNFFSYEQYF
TGCGCCAGCAGTGAGTCTGGAAACTTCTTCTCCTACGAGCAGTACTTC
>TRBJ2-7|many|TRBD1|16|TRBV6-5
CASSLTIGTGAYEQYF
TGTGCCAGCAGTCTGACTATTGGGACAGGGGCCTACGAGCAGTACTTC
>TRBJ2-3|-|-|15|TRBV5-4
CASSFTGGSTDTQYF
TGTGCCAGCAGCTTTACCGGGGGCAGCACAGATACGCAGTATTTT
>TRBJ2-6|many|-|17|TRBV4-1
CASSQGPSRSGANVLTF
TGCGCCAGCAGCCAAGGTCCGTCCCGATCTGGGGCCAACGTCCTGACTTTC
>TRBJ1-3|few|-|15|TRBV11-2
CASSVRQTSGNTIYF
TGTGCCAGCAGCGTTAGACAGACCTCTGGAAACACCATATATTTT
>TRBJ2-1|many|-|12|TRBV2
CASTSLDNEQFF
TGTGCCAGCACCTCACTCGACAATGAGCAGTTCTTC
>TRBJ2-5|few|-|14|TRBV4-2
CASSPRTLQETQYF
TGTGCCAGCAGCCCCCGGACACTCCAAGAGACCCAGTACTTC
>TRBJ2-7|many|-|13|TRBV27
CASSLSRRDEQYF
TGTGCCAGCAGTTTATCGAGAAGGGACGAGCAGTACTTC
>TRBJ1-1|many|-|14|TRBV7-8
CASRLGGGVPEAFF
TGTGCCAGCAGACTAGGGGGGGGCGTCCCTGAAGCTTTCTTT
>TRBJ1-5|many|TRBD1|15|TRBV15
CATSREGQGNQPQHF
TGTGCCACCAGCAGAGAGGGACAGGGTAATCAGCCCCAGCATTTT
>TRBJ2-3|many|-|15|TRBV7-2
CASSSALYSGGVQYF
TGTGCCAGCAGCTCCGCGCTATACAGTGGGGGTGTGCAGTATTTT
>TRBJ2-1|many|-|14|TRBV7-8
CASSFTGKYNEQFF
TGTGCCAGCAGCTTCACCGGGAAGTACAATGAGCAGTTCTTC
>TRBJ2-7|few|TRBD2|15|TRBV3-1
CASSQWGSGGDEQYF
TGTGCCAGCAGCCAATGGGGTAGCGGGGGGGACGAGCAGTACTTC
>TRBJ1-1|many|-|14|TRBV5-1
CASSLDLMGTEAFF
TGCGCCAGCAGCTTGGACTTGATGGGCACTGAAGCTTTCTTT
>TRBJ2-1|-|-|12|TRBV20-1
CSANREADEQFF
TGCAGTGCTAACAGGGAGGCGGATGAGCAGTTCTTC
>TRBJ1-5|few|TRBD1|15|TRBV19
CASSIGQGALQPQHF
TGTGCCAGTAGTATCGGACAGGGGGCACTGCAGCCCCAGCATTTT
>TRBJ2-3|many|TRBD2|14|TRBV5-1
CASSHGGGTDTQYF
TGCGCCAGCAGCCACGGGGGGGGCACAGATACGCAGTATTTT
>TRBJ1-1|-|-|12|TRBV12-3/TRBV12-4
CASSFSNTEAFF
TGTGCCAGCAGTTTCTCGAACACTGAAGCTTTCTTT
>TRBJ2-7|many|TRBD1|15|TRBV20-1
CSARESGQPSYEQYF
TGCAGTGCTAGAGAGTCGGGACAGCCCTCCTACGAGCAGTACTTC
>TRBJ1-1|many|-|15|TRBV12-5
CASGFRAGLNTEAFF
TGTGCTAGTGGTTTTAGGGCGGGCCTGAACACTGAAGCTTTCTTT
>TRBJ1-1|many|-|13|TRBV2
CAGQIHRDTEAFF
TGTGCCGGCCAAATCCACCGGGACACTGAAGCTTTCTTT
>TRBJ2-2|-|-|14|TRBV12-3/TRBV12-4
CASISRGGEGELFF
TGTGCCAGCATCTCGAGGGGTGGAGAGGGGGAGCTGTTTTTT
>TRBJ1-5|once|-|13|TRBV12-3/TRBV12-4
CATKINPHGPQHF
TGTGCCACCAAAATTAACCCACATGGCCCCCAGCATTTT
>TRBJ2-1|many|TRBD2|15|TRBV12-3/TRBV12-4
CASSVLAGARNEQFF
TGTGCCAGCAGTGTCCTAGCGGGGGCGAGGAATGAGCAGTTCTTC
>TRBJ2-7|few|-|10|TRBV29-1
CSVEEGKQYF
TGCAGCGTCGAGGAGGGGAAGCAGTACTTC
>TRBJ2-2|many|TRBD2|19|TRBV2
CASSESGGIRAFITGELFF
TGTGCCAGCAGCGAAAGCGGGGGGATAAGGGCCTTTATTACCGGGGAGCTGTTTTTT
>TRBJ2-1|many|-|14|TRBV20-1
CSARVADPYNEQFF
TGCAGTGCTAGGGTGGCGGACCCTTACAATGAGCAGTTCTTC
>TRBJ2-3|-|-|12|TRBV20-1
CSARETTDTQYF
TGCAGTGCTAGAGAAACCACAGATACGCAGTATTTT
>TRBJ2-7|many|-|14|TRBV5-1
CASSFAGRTYEQYF
TGCGCCAGCAGCTTCGCGGGGCGAACCTACGAGCAGTACTTC
>TRBJ2-5|many|TRBD2|14|TRBV5-1
CASSFSGGDETQYF
TGCGCCAGCAGCTTCAGCGGGGGGGACGAGACCCAGTACTTC
>TRBJ2-7|few|TRBD2|13|TRBV30
CAGTSGSSYEQYF
TGTGCCGGCACTAGCGGGAGCTCCTACGAGCAGTACTTC
>TRBJ2-2|many|-|17|TRBV5-4
CASSPGERAGYTGELFF
TGTGCCAGCAGCCCTGGGGAGAGGGCAGGGTATACCGGGGAGCTGTTTTTT
>TRBJ2-3|many|TRBD1|15|TRBV20-1
CSAIPGGKGTDTQYF
TGCAGTGCTATCCCAGGGGGCAAAGGCACAGATACGCAGTATTTT
>TRBJ2-1|many|-|15|TRBV24-1
CATGDTSRAYNEQFF
TGTGCCACCGGGGATACTTCCCGAGCCTACAATGAGCAGTTCTTC
>TRBJ1-6|many|TRBD1|14|TRBV2
CASSADRDQSPLHF
TGTGCCAGCAGTGCCGACAGGGACCAATCACCCCTCCACTTT
>TRBJ1-1|-|-|14|TRBV30
CAWTSGIRDTEAFF
TGTGCCTGGACCTCAGGCATCCGAGACACTGAAGCTTTCTTT
>TRBJ2-5|many|-|14|TRBV11-2
CASSFIRGAETQYF
TGTGCCAGCAGCTTTATAAGGGGGGCAGAGACCCAGTACTTC
>TRBJ2-7|-|TRBD1|11|TRBV20-1
CSANRGGEQYF
TGCAGTGCTAACAGGGGCGGCGAGCAGTACTTC
>TRBJ2-3|many|TRBD1|15|TRBV5-1
CASSSAGTGTDTQYF
TGCGCCAGCAGCTCGGCTGGGACAGGGACAGATACGCAGTATTTT
>TRBJ1-1|many|-|14|TRBV6-1
CASSESGAYTEAFF
TGTGCCAGCAGTGAATCTGGCGCGTACACTGAAGCTTTCTTT
>TRBJ2-3|many|-|16|TRBV5-1
CASSLGQRSSTDTQYF
TGCGCCAGCAGCTTAGGACAGAGATCTAGCACAGATACGCAGTATTTT
>TRBJ2-1|many|TRBD2|19|TRBV28
CASSFISASGRHSYNEQFF
TGTGCCAGCAGTTTTATATCGGCTAGCGGGCGTCACTCCTACAATGAGCAGTTCTTC
>TRBJ1-2|medium-sized|-|13|TRBV29-1
CSVDQLANYGYTF
TGCAGCGTTGACCAGCTAGCTAACTATGGCTACACCTTC
>TRBJ1-3|many|-|14|TRBV30
CAFRLMHSGNTIYF
TGTGCCTTCCGTCTTATGCACTCTGGAAACACCATATATTTT